The next 26 T cell receptor beta chains were all read from a single sample in a study of T cell responses to AZD1222 COVID-19 vaccine. TCRdb's copy holds only in-frame clones and misses some; the assay was immunoSEQ multiplex PCR. The sample has 140,000 or so clones; just under 95% are singletons. Source: peripheral blood, taken after recovery from COVID-19. The receptors shown here come from an adult who had recovered from COVID-19.

The chain joins TRBV11-1 to TRBJ1-4; 8 positions match TRBD1. The CDR3 loop spans 14 amino acids. V lost 6 bases and J lost 7; bases outside the gene matches: 7. Germline values: CDR1 SGHAT, CDR2 FQDESV (reference sequence). CDR3 nucleotides: TGTGCCAGCAGTACGACAGGGGAGAGTGAAAAACTGTTTTTT. Protein: CASSTTGESEKLFF.

J is TRBJ1-3 and V is TRBV27; D may be TRBD1 (6 bases). Germline CDR1 and CDR2: MNHEY and SMNVEV (reference sequence). This CDR3 has 16 amino acids. Deletions cut 7 bases from V and 4 bases from J, with 20 bases between. CDR3 nucleotide sequence: TGTGCCAGCACTGCGAGCGGGGGGCGGGGAGGAAACACCATATATTTT. Translation gives CASTASGGRGGNTIYF.

This sequence joins TRBV13 and TRBJ2-1, with TRBD2 identical over 12 bases. The CDR3 totals 14 residues. The ends lost 5 bases at V and 6 bases at J; junction bases unmatched: 2. In germline, CDR1 is PRHDT, CDR2 FYEKMQ (reference sequence). The DNA of the CDR3 is TGTGCCAGCAGCAAGACTAGCGGGAGCAATGAGCAGTTCTTC. Translating it yields CASSKTSGSNEQFF.

The CDR3 loop reads CSVDPGGAETQYF. CDR3 DNA sequence: TGCAGCGTTGACCCAGGGGGCGCAGAGACCCAGTACTTC. The chain has TRBV29-1 and TRBJ2-5; TRBD1 matches at 8 bases. This CDR3 contains 13 residues. Germline CDR1 reads SQVTM; CDR2 reads ANQGSEA. J was trimmed by 4 bases and V by 3 bases; bases with no gene match: 4.

This chain connects TRBV2 to TRBJ2-7; TRBD2 might be the D (6 bases). CDR3 length: 14 residues. The germline V and J ends were trimmed by 6 bases and 1 base, with 13 bases remaining between them. Germline-derived CDR1 and CDR2 are SNHLY and FYNNEI. This CDR3 is CASRPTGESYEQYF. As DNA, the CDR3 is TGTGCCAGCAGACCGACGGGGGAATCCTACGAGCAGTACTTC.

V gene TRBV5-1 combines with J gene TRBJ2-3; no clear D gene. CDR1 and CDR2 (germline): SGHRS, YFSETQ. The ends were cut back, 6 bases at V and 4 bases at J, with 6 bases in the middle. This CDR3 is 11 amino acids long. This CDR3 is CASKIADTQYF. The CDR3 DNA is TGCGCCAGCAAGATAGCAGATACGCAGTATTTT.

The chain combines TRBV28 with TRBJ2-7; D may be TRBD2 (5 bases). The CDR3 has 12 residues. V shed 4 bases and J shed 2 bases, with 6 bases lying between them. From germline, CDR1 is MDHEN and CDR2 SYDVKM. The CDR3 sequence is CASSSGTYEQYF. The CDR3 bases are TGTGCCAGCAGTTCCGGGACCTACGAGCAGTACTTC.

The CDR3 loop is CASTPSVGIQETQYF. The CDR3 nucleotides are TGCGCCAGCACCCCATCAGTGGGAATCCAAGAGACCCAGTACTTC. J is TRBJ2-5 and V is TRBV5-1; D remains unclear. Germline CDR1 and CDR2: SGHRS and YFSETQ. Trimming cost V 6 bases and J 1 base, with 16 bases left between them. This CDR3 is 15 amino acids long.

The chain links TRBV9 to TRBJ2-1; D is perhaps TRBD2 (6 bases). The CDR3 contains 14 residues. V shed 3 bases and J shed 6 bases, with 13 bases lying between them. Germline assignment: CDR1 SGDLS and CDR2 YYNGEE. This CDR3 is CASSGQGLLNEQFF. CDR3 bases: TGTGCCAGCAGCGGCCAGGGACTTCTCAATGAGCAGTTCTTC.

The chain employs TRBV4-1 and TRBJ2-7; possibly TRBD1 for D (6 bases). V lost 3 bases and J 0 bases, leaving 21 bases between the germline ends. The CDR3 sequence is 18 residues long. The germline gives CDR1 MGHRA, CDR2 YSYEKL. CDR3: CASSQDLNRVPLSYEQYF. The CDR3, as DNA: TGCGCCAGCAGCCAGGATTTGAACAGGGTACCCCTCTCCTACGAGCAGTACTTC.

This clone was detected only once. This sample also contains other DNA sequences that code for the same CDR3. The chain combines TRBV6-5 with TRBJ2-7; D not certain. V was trimmed by 6 bases and J by 0 bases, leaving 6 bases between them. Germline V gene data show CDR1 as MNHEY and CDR2 as SVGAGI. CDR3 length equals 12 residues. In DNA, the CDR3 is TGTGCCAGCAGCCGCTCCTCCTACGAGCAGTACTTC. It translates to CASSRSSYEQYF.

This chain joins TRBV9 and TRBJ2-2; D is perhaps TRBD1 or TRBD2 (6 bases each). This CDR3 region has 15 residues. The germline V gene encodes CDR1 SGDLS and CDR2 YYNGEE. V shed 6 bases and J shed 6 bases, with 18 bases lying between them. CDR3: CASTPTGAGSGELFF. The CDR3 DNA follows: TGTGCCAGCACGCCGACAGGTGCGGGGTCCGGGGAGCTGTTTTTT.

J is TRBJ2-2 and V is TRBV7-8; TRBD2 aligns across 11 bases. V was pared by 1 base and J by 4 bases, with 2 bases of the junction left unmatched. Germline V gene lookup returns CDR1 SGHVS and CDR2 FQNEAQ. This CDR3 contains 16 residues. The CDR3 nucleotides are TGTGCCAGCAGCTTAGTTAGCGGGAGGGTCACCGGGGAGCTGTTTTTT. Amino acid sequence: CASSLVSGRVTGELFF.

The chain is built from TRBV14 and TRBJ1-4; 8 positions match TRBD1. This CDR3 comprises 17 residues. Germline CDR1 reads SGHDN; CDR2 reads FVKESK. V lost 1 base to trimming and J lost 4 bases; unmatched junction nucleotides: 8. As DNA, the CDR3 is TGTGCCAGCAGCCAAGTGCCGACCAGGGGGCTTAATGAAAAACTGTTTTTT. This encodes CASSQVPTRGLNEKLFF. The full variable domain, its missing parts supplied by reference TRBV14 and TRBJ1-4, is EAGVTQFPSHSVIEKGQTVTLRCDPISGHDNLYWYRRVMGKEIKFLLHFVKESKQDESGMPNNRFLAERTGGTYSTLKVQPAELEDSGVYFCASSQVPTRGLNEKLFFGSGTQLSVL.

About this clone itself: The sample has other DNA sequences that encode this CDR3 too. The gene calls are TRBV28 and TRBJ2-7, with TRBD2 matching 11 bases. After removal of 2 bases from V and 6 bases from J, the junction contained 0 bases not matched to a gene. The CDR3 extends over 13 amino acids. Germline CDR1 and CDR2: MDHEN and SYDVKM. The CDR3 bases are TGTGCCAGCAGTTTAACTAGCGGGAGCGAGCAGTACTTC. Encoded protein: CASSLTSGSEQYF.

The chain combines TRBV28 with TRBJ2-3, with D hard to call. The CDR3 has 13 residues. V lost 3 bases and J 8 bases, leaving 12 bases between the germline ends. Germline CDR1 and CDR2: MDHEN and SYDVKM. The CDR3 loop is CASSLVGRATQYF. CDR3 nucleotides: TGTGCCAGCAGTTTGGTGGGAAGGGCTACGCAGTATTTT.

The chain employs TRBV4-1 and TRBJ2-1; the match to TRBD2 covers 9 bases. Germline trimming cut 0 bases from V and 6 bases from J; bases unmatched to any gene: 15. The CDR3 runs 19 residues. The germline CDR1 and CDR2 sequences are MGHRA and YSYEKL. The CDR3 region has the DNA TGCGCCAGCAGCCAAGATTGGGCGTTAGGGACTAGCATCATCAATGAGCAGTTCTTC. Protein sequence: CASSQDWALGTSIINEQFF.

The V call is TRBV28, the J call TRBJ2-1; TRBD2 matches 13 bases. J lost 8 bases, V lost 3 bases, and 10 bases had no gene match. The CDR3 runs 17 residues. The V gene's germline CDR1 is MDHEN and CDR2 SYDVKM. This CDR3 reads CASSFTGLAGVGDEQFF. In DNA form, the CDR3 reads TGTGCCAGCAGTTTTACCGGACTAGCGGGAGTAGGCGATGAGCAGTTCTTC.

As concerns this clone: The junction does not match germline at one end; this may be a read error. The chain carries TRBV7-2 and TRBJ2-2; the match to TRBD2 covers 12 bases. Looked up from germline, CDR1 is SGHTA and CDR2 is FQGNSA. The CDR3 is made up of 16 amino acids. CDR3 sequence (DNA): TGTGCCAGCAGCTTGTGGACTAGCGGGAACGCCGGGGAGCTGTTTTTT. As protein: CASSLWTSGNAGELFF. Supplemented by reference TRBV7-2 and TRBJ2-2, the full variable domain reads GAGVSQSPSNKVTEKGKDVELRCDPISGHTALYWYRQSLGQGLEFLIYFQGNSAPDKSGLPSDRFSAERTGGSVSTLTIQRTQQEDSAVYLCASSLWTSGNAGELFFGEGSRLTVL.

This clone showed up just once. The V and J genes are TRBV3-1 (or the pseudogene TRBV3-2) and TRBJ1-2; TRBD1 is a possible D gene (6 bases). The CDR3 has 16 residues. Germline V CDR1 and CDR2: LGHDT, YNNKEL (reference sequence). V was trimmed by 0 bases and J by 0 bases, leaving 11 bases between them. The CDR3 sequence: CASSQEQYRANYGYTF. DNA for the CDR3: TGTGCCAGCAGCCAAGAGCAATACAGGGCTAACTATGGCTACACCTTC.

The V gene is TRBV28, the J gene TRBJ2-1; D gene ambiguous. Germline CDR1 reads MDHEN; CDR2 reads SYDVKM. Trimming removed 3 bases from V and 5 bases from J, with 5 bases in between. This CDR3 has 12 amino acids. The CDR3 spells CASSLLNNEQFF. The CDR3, as DNA: TGTGCCAGCAGTTTGCTCAACAATGAGCAGTTCTTC.

This clone was detected only a few times. J is TRBJ1-5 and V is TRBV28; the D is unclear. CDR3 length: 16 amino acids. V was clipped by 3 bases and J by 0 bases, with 12 bases between them. Germline V CDR1 and CDR2: MDHEN, SYDVKM. CDR3: CASSLRKGDSNQPQHF. CDR3 nucleotide sequence: TGTGCCAGCAGTTTGAGGAAGGGAGATAGCAATCAGCCCCAGCATTTT.

This clone has a single count. The rearrangement links TRBV4-1 to TRBJ2-3; 10 bases are a match to TRBD2. Germline trimming cut 2 bases from V and 1 base from J; bases unmatched to any gene: 3. CDR3 length equals 16 residues. Germline CDR1 is MGHRA and CDR2 is YSYEKL. The CDR3 DNA sequence: TGCGCCAGCAGCCAACCCGGGACTAGCGGCACAGATACGCAGTATTTT. Translated: CASSQPGTSGTDTQYF.

The chain is built from TRBV5-1 and TRBJ2-7; D is undetermined. CDR1 is SGHRS, CDR2 YFSETQ, per germline. The CDR3 has 15 amino acids. V was pared by 3 bases and J by 3 bases, with 16 bases between. This chain's CDR3 is CASSWGGRSDYEQYF. As DNA, the CDR3 is TGCGCCAGCAGCTGGGGTGGCCGAAGTGACTACGAGCAGTACTTC.

The gene calls are TRBV30 and TRBJ1-6; D unclear. CDR1 is GTSNPN, CDR2 SVGIG, per germline (reference sequence). This CDR3 region has 11 residues. Trimming shortened V by 3 bases and J by 15 bases, and 12 bases separated the two germline ends. The CDR3 sequence: CAWRSETDLHF. The CDR3 DNA sequence: TGTGCCTGGAGGTCGGAGACGGACCTCCACTTT.

This chain links TRBV20-1 with TRBJ2-7; D is undetermined. CDR1 and CDR2 (germline): DFQATT, SNEGSKA (reference sequence). The CDR3 covers 12 residues. V lost 3 bases and J 4 bases, leaving 10 bases between the germline ends. This CDR3 is CSASGFRYEQYF. The DNA of the CDR3 is TGCAGTGCTAGTGGGTTTAGGTACGAGCAGTACTTC.